This TCR beta chain was profiled in a study of shared clonotypes between healthy human individuals. The study's findings and limits: Large depth notwithstanding, sorted-subset sequencing proved incomplete by rarefaction.

Sequencing was performed with immunoSEQ multiplex PCR; in TCRdb, only in-frame clones are kept and a portion is missing. The profile covers about 2,200,000 clones, with roughly 91% appearing a single time and roughly 1.7% taken by the ten largest. CD8 cells classed as naive were CD45RO-negative and positively selected for CCR7, excluding terminally differentiated effector memory CD45RA+ cells. Each donor was a Caucasian adult residing in Nashville, Tennessee. Trimming took 3 bases from V and 0 from J, leaving 8 bases between them. Germline CDR1 reads SGHAT; CDR2 reads FQNNGV. This CDR3 is built from 14 residues. Worth noting for this clone: The antigen remains unidentified.

The sequence came from a man younger than 35 in good health. Some clones in this sample may be carry-over from other donors' samples. Material for sequencing was naive CD8+ T cells from PBMCs. The chain couples TRBV11-2 to TRBJ1-2; no clear D gene. CDR3 protein: CASSFQASNYGYTF. The CDR3 nucleotides are TGTGCCAGCAGCTTCCAGGCATCTAACTATGGCTACACCTTC.